The rows below give T cell receptor beta chains drawn from one sample of a study of T cell responses to AZD1222 COVID-19 vaccine. Repertoires were generated with immunoSEQ multiplex PCR, while TCRdb's copy carries only in-frame clones and drops some. The sample yields some 130,000 clones, about nine tenths seen once. The sample was peripheral blood, taken 28 days after the second AZD1222 dose. These receptors all stem from an adult who received the AZD1222 COVID-19 vaccine. Each CDR3 is given with its conserved first and last residue. Each record gives: J gene, D gene, V gene, CDR3 protein. The D gene is left open where the match is weak.

TRBJ2-2 - TRBV4-2 CASSQGQGNNGELFF
TRBJ1-3 - TRBV19 CASRRRTSGNTIYF
TRBJ2-5 - TRBV7-9 CASSLVGGETQYF
TRBJ2-7 - TRBV30 CAWRQAYEQYF
TRBJ2-1 - TRBV19 CASSMRLGTYNEQFF
TRBJ2-7 - TRBV5-8 CASSPAGQPIYEQYF
TRBJ2-3 - TRBV27 CASSRSTPHTQYF
TRBJ1-6 - TRBV11-2 CASSNKGGTPTSSPLHF
TRBJ1-5 TRBD1 TRBV7-9 CASSLGGTGVQPQHF
TRBJ2-7 - TRBV2 CASSDRGYEQYF
TRBJ2-2 - TRBV7-2 CASSPRSGFSTGELFF
TRBJ2-1 - TRBV10-3 CAISTGALSYNEQFF
TRBJ1-1 - TRBV7-3 CASSLTGISGTEAFF
TRBJ2-7 - TRBV4-2 CASSQSRSEQYF
TRBJ1-2 - TRBV7-2 CASSLARAEANYGYTF
TRBJ1-2 - TRBV24-1 CATSRPSLGYGYTF
TRBJ2-7 - TRBV18 CASSPARNDEQYF
TRBJ2-7 TRBD1 TRBV19 CASSGTGFNEQYF